These 5 T cell receptor beta chains share one sample of origin, sequenced in a study of blood T cells in healthy people across ages. A J-beta primer mix and a sample-barcoded 5' primer were used in a second PCR of about 6 to 12 cycles. TCRdb independently ran MiXCR on the 5' RACE reads; one entry per CDR3 protein. The sample lists about 1.5 million distinct CDR3 sequences; roughly 40% were seen once. Sequencing was done on a sample of blood. The receptors stem from a woman aged 18-35 years in good health.

V usage is TRBV5-1 and J usage is TRBJ2-7; 9 positions match TRBD2. J lost 3 bases, V lost 0 bases, and 13 bases had no gene match. The CDR3 consists of 18 residues. Germline loops: CDR1 SGHRS, CDR2 YFSETQ. The CDR3 is CASSLAPGTSSSNYEQYF. The CDR3 DNA follows: TGCGCCAGCAGCTTGGCCCCCGGGACTAGCAGCTCAAACTACGAGCAGTACTTC.

V usage is TRBV9 and J usage is TRBJ1-2; D not certain. V lost 2 bases and J lost 4, with 12 bases in between. The CDR3 extends over 14 amino acids. The germline gives CDR1 SGDLS, CDR2 YYNGEE. The DNA of the CDR3 is TGTGCCAGCAGCGTTCGTCAGCTGGGCTATGGCTACACCTTC. This translates into CASSVRQLGYGYTF.

The gene calls are TRBV12-3 or TRBV12-4 and TRBJ2-7; TRBD1 agrees at 7 bases. The CDR3 sequence is 14 residues long. V trimming: 7 bases; J trimming: 1 base; junction bases outside the gene matches: 7. The CDR3 sequence is CASTPGQTSYEQYF. CDR3 coding DNA: TGTGCCAGCACCCCGGGACAGACTTCCTACGAGCAGTACTTC.

The J gene is TRBJ1-1, the V gene TRBV29-1, with a tentative D call TRBD1 (5 bases). Between the trimmed V and J ends, which lost 5 bases and 2 bases, there was a span of 12 bases. The germline gives CDR1 SQVTM, CDR2 ANQGSEA. CDR3 length: 13 amino acids. CDR3 sequence: CSVRSQGNTEAFF. The CDR3 nucleotides read TGCAGCGTTAGGAGCCAGGGAAACACTGAAGCTTTCTTT.

V is TRBV20-1 and J is TRBJ2-3; possibly TRBD2 for D (6 bases). Germline loops: CDR1 DFQATT, CDR2 SNEGSKA (reference sequence). The CDR3 has 14 residues. V gave up 5 bases and J gave up 4 bases, with 16 bases separating them. CDR3 coding DNA: TGCAGTGCTGATAGCGGAGAGGAGTCAGATACGCAGTATTTT. It codes for CSADSGEESDTQYF.